This T cell receptor beta chain is from a study of T cell repertoires in cytomegalovirus infection. On the study more broadly: CMV infection together with matching HLA type was indicated by public TCR beta signatures.

This clonotype appeared a few times. Its antigen is unknown. TCRdb re-analysed the reads in MiXCR, keeping a single row per CDR3 protein. The sample comprises 750,000 to 900,000 distinct CDR3 sequences, around 29% of which are singletons, and around 13% rests with the top ten. The CDR3 runs to 14 residues. Trimming cost V 10 bases and J 5 bases; bases outside gene matches: 10. The germline V gene has CDR1 MDHEN and CDR2 SYDVKM. The study's findings and limits: HLA-C-restricted CMV-specific TCR beta clonotypes were dominant in the ex vivo response. Frequencies of public TCR beta families were cumulated, and this identified carriers of CMV plus the relevant HLA.

V is TRBV28 and J is TRBJ2-2; 7 bases line up with TRBD2. The sample consisted of cultured CD8+ T cells from PBMCs, taken from culture after CMV antigen stimulation. This receptor was taken from a human donor in good health (CMV status not recorded). Some clones in this sample may be carry-over from other donors' samples. In DNA, the CDR3 is TGTGCCACCTCCCTTAGCGGGCCGACCGGGGAGCTGTTTTTT. Encoded protein: CATSLSGPTGELFF. Supplemented by reference TRBV28 and TRBJ2-2, the full variable domain reads DVKVTQSSRYLVKRTGEKVFLECVQDMDHENMFWYRQDPGLGLRLIYFSYDVKMKEKGDIPEGYSVSREKKERFSLILESASTNQTSMYLCATSLSGPTGELFFGEGSRLTVL.